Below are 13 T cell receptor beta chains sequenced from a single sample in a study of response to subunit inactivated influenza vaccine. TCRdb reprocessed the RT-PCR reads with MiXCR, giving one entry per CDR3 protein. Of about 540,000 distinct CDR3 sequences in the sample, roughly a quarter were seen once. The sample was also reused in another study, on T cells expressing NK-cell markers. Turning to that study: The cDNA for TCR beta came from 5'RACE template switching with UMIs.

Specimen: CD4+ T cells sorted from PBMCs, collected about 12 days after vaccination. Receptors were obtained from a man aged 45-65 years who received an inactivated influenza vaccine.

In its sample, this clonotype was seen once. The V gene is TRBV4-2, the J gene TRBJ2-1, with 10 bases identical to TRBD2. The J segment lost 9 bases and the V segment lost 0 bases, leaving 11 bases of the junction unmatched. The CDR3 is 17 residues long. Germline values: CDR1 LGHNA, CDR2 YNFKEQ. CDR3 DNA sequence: TGTGCCAGCAGCCAAGATTCTGAAGCGGGGGGGCGCGGTGAGCAGTTCTTC. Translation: CASSQDSEAGGRGEQFF.

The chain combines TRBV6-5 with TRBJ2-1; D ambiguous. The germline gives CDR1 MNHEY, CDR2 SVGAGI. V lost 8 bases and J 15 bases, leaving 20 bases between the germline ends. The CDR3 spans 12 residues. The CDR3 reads CASGTRPHGRFF. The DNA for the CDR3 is TGTGCCAGCGGAACCCGGCCCCACGGCAGGTTCTTC.

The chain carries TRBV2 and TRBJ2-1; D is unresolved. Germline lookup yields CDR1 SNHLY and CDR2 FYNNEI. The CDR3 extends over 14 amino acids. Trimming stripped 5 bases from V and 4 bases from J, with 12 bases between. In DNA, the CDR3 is TGTGCCAGCAGTCAGACCGGCCAATACAATGAGCAGTTCTTC. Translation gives CASSQTGQYNEQFF.

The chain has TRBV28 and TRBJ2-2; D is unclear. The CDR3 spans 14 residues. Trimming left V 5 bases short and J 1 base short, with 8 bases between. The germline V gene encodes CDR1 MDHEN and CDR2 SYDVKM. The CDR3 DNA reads TGTGCCAGCAGTCCTTGGCAGAACACCGGGGAGCTGTTTTTT. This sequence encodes CASSPWQNTGELFF.

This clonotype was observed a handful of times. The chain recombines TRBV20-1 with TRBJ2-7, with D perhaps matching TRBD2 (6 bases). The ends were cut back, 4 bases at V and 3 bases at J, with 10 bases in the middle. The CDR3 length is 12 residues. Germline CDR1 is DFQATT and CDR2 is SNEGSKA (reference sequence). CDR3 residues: CSAKRDFYEQYF. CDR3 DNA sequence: TGCAGTGCTAAGAGGGACTTCTACGAGCAGTACTTC.

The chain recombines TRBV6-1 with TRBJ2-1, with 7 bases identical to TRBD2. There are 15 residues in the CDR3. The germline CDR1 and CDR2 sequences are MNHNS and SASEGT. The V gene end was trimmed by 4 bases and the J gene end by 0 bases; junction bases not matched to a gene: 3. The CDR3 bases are TGTGCCAGCAGTGGCGGGGGTAGCTCCTACAATGAGCAGTTCTTC. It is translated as CASSGGGSSYNEQFF.

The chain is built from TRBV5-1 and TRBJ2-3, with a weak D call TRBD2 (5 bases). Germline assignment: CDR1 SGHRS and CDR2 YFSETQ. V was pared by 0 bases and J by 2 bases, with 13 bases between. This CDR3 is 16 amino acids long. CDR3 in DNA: TGCGCCAGCAGCTTGGGATCGTGGGGAGACACAGATACGCAGTATTTT. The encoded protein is CASSLGSWGDTDTQYF. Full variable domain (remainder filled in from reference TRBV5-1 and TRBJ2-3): KAGVTQTPRYLIKTRGQQVTLSCSPISGHRSVSWYQQTPGQGLQFLFEYFSETQRNKGNFPGRFSGRQFSNSRSEMNVSTLELGDSALYLCASSLGSWGDTDTQYFGPGTRLTVL.

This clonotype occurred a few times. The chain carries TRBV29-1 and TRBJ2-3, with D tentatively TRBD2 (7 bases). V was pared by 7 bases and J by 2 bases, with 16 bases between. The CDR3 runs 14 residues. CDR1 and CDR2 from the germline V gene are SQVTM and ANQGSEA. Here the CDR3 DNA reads TGCAGCGGAGAGGGGGGGCTCATCACAGATACGCAGTATTTT. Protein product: CSGEGGLITDTQYF.

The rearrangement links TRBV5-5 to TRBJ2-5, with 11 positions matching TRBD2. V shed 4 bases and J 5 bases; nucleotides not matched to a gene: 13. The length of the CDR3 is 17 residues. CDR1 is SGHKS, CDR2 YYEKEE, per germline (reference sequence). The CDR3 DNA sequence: TGTGCCAGCAGCCCGCCATTTAGCGGGGGGGCGAGTGAGACCCAGTACTTC. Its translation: CASSPPFSGGASETQYF.

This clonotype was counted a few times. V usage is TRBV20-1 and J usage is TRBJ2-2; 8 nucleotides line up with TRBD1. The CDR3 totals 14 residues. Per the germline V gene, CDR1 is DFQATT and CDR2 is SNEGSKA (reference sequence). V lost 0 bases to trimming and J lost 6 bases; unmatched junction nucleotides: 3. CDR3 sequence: CSARDDRGAGELFF. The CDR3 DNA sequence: TGCAGTGCTAGAGATGACAGGGGAGCCGGGGAGCTGTTTTTT.

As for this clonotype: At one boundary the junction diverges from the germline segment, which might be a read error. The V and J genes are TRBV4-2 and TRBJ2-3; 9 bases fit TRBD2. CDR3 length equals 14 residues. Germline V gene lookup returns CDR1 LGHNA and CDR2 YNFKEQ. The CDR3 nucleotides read TGTGCTAGCAGCCCTAGCGGGGCCACAGATACGCAGTATTTT. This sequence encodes CASSPSGATDTQYF.

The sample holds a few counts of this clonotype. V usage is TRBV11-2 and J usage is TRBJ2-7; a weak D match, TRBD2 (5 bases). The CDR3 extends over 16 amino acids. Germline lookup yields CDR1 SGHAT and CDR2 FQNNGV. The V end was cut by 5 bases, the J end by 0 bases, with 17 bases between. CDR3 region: CASSPFSRGSSYEQYF. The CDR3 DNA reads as TGTGCCAGCAGCCCATTCTCCCGAGGGTCCTCCTACGAGCAGTACTTC.

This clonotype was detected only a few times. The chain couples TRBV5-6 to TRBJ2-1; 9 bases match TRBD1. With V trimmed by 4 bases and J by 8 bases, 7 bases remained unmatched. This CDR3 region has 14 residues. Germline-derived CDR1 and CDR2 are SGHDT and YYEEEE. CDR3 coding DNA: TGTGCCAGCAGCCCAGACAGGGGGTTTTATGAGCAGTTCTTC. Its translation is CASSPDRGFYEQFF.